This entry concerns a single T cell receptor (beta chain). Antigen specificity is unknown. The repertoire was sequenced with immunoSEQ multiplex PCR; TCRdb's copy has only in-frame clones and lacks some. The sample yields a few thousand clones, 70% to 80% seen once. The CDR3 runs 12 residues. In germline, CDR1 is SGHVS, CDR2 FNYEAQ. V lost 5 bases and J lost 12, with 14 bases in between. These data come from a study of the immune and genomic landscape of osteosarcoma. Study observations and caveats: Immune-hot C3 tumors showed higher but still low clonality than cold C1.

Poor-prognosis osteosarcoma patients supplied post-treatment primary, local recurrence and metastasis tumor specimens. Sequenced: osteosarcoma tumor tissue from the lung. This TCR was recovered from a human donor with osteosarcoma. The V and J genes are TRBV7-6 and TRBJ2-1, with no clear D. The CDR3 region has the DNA TGTGCCAGCAGCCCGCCTTTGGAAGGGCAGTTCTTC. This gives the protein CASSPPLEGQFF.